The 14 T cell receptor beta chains listed next were all sequenced from one sample in a study of T cells in Graves' hyperthyroidism and ophthalmopathy. The CDR3 regions of TCR beta were amplified from RNA transcripts. RT-PCR in the first round (using the HTBI primer set) targeted the TCR CDR3. TCRdb re-derived calls from the multiplex PCR reads in MiXCR, one entry per CDR3 protein. Among 610,000 or so distinct CDR3 sequences listed, approximately 44% were seen once. The sample taken for sequencing was peripheral blood or thyroid tissue (not recorded which). Receptor source: a woman aged 18-35 years with Graves' hyperthyroidism.

The gene calls are TRBV2 and TRBJ1-2; no clear D gene. The germline V and J ends were trimmed by 6 bases and 8 bases, with 13 bases remaining between them. Germline V gene data show CDR1 as SNHLY and CDR2 as FYNNEI. This CDR3 is built from 12 residues. CDR3 DNA sequence: TGTGCCAGCAGCTTGTATAAGGGAGGCTACACCTTC. Protein sequence: CASSLYKGGYTF.

The chain couples TRBV18 to TRBJ2-7, with TRBD1 matching over 10 bases. Germline CDR1 KGHSH, CDR2 LQKENI. V was pared by 5 bases and J by 7 bases, with 11 bases of the junction left unmatched. The CDR3 has 15 residues. CDR3 residues: CASSSPGQGDWEQYF. The CDR3, as DNA: TGTGCCAGCTCATCGCCCGGACAGGGGGATTGGGAGCAGTACTTC.

The chain combines TRBV7-8 with TRBJ2-2; TRBD2 agrees at 14 bases. Germline values: CDR1 SGHVS, CDR2 FQNEAQ. The CDR3 consists of 16 residues. The trim removed 2 bases at V and 11 bases at J, leaving 7 bases unmatched. The chain's CDR3 is CASSLIGTSGRGELFF. CDR3 sequence (DNA): TGTGCCAGCAGCTTAATTGGGACTAGCGGGAGAGGTGAGCTGTTTTTT.

Worth noting for this clonotype: Since the CDR3 does not end with the conserved phenylalanine or tryptophan, this likely comes from a read error. The limits of the CDR3 on the DNA are not certain, so only TCRdb's listed CDR3 is given. The chain combines TRBV29-1 with TRBJ2-6; the D segment call TRBD2 is taken from the table without a DNA check. CDR1 is SQVTM, CDR2 ANQGSEA, per germline. The CDR3 totals 14 residues, both ends included. CDR3 sequence reads: CSVPGGTGANVLVL.

The chain has TRBV29-1 and TRBJ2-1, with 10 positions matching TRBD1. Germline V gene lookup returns CDR1 SQVTM and CDR2 ANQGSEA. The CDR3 has 16 amino acids. With V trimmed by 6 bases and J by 3 bases, 11 bases remained unmatched. In nucleotides, the CDR3 is TGCAGCGTCGAAACTAGACAGGGGGCACACTACAATGAGCAGTTCTTC. It is translated as CSVETRQGAHYNEQFF.

Turning to this clonotype: At one end the junction does not follow the germline gene, possibly because of a read error. V and J are TRBV7-6 and TRBJ1-2; 9 bases map to TRBD1. There are 14 residues in the CDR3. Per germline, CDR1 SGHVS and CDR2 FNYEAQ. The CDR3 bases are TGTGCCAGCAGCCGGGACAGGGCTAAATATGGCTACACCTTC. This gives the protein CASSRDRAKYGYTF. Together with reference TRBV7-6 and TRBJ1-2, the CDR3 gives the full variable domain: GAGVSQSPRYKVTKRGQDVALRCDPISGHVSLYWYRQALGQGPEFLTYFNYEAQQDKSGLPNDRFSAERPEGSISTLTIQRTEQRDSAMYRCASSRDRAKYGYTFGSGTRLTVV.

The chain has TRBV14 and TRBJ1-6, with D perhaps matching TRBD1 (6 bases). The CDR3 runs 14 residues. Between the trimmed V and J ends, which lost 6 bases and 8 bases, there was a span of 14 bases. Germline-derived CDR1 and CDR2 are SGHDN and FVKESK. DNA of the CDR3: TGTGCCAGCAGTTTTCGGGGGGGCGATTCACCCCTCCACTTT. Encoded protein: CASSFRGGDSPLHF.

The chain uses TRBV20-1 and TRBJ1-3, with TRBD1 matching 10 bases. Germline lookup yields CDR1 DFQATT and CDR2 SNEGSKA (reference sequence). With V trimmed by 1 base and J by 3 bases, 6 bases remained unmatched. The CDR3 runs to 16 residues. The CDR3 DNA is TGCAGTGCTAGAGGGGGACAGGGGAGAAGTGGAAACACCATATATTTT. Protein: CSARGGQGRSGNTIYF.

This clonotype has a handful of counts. The chain recombines TRBV6-6 with TRBJ2-5, with D unresolved. CDR3 size: 14 residues. Per germline, CDR1 MNHNY and CDR2 SVGAGI (reference sequence). The V end lost 3 bases, the J end lost 2 bases, and 10 bases lay between the germline ends. Here the CDR3 reads CASSYPAVQETQYF. Written as DNA, the CDR3 is TGTGCCAGCAGTTATCCGGCGGTTCAAGAGACCCAGTACTTC.

In this sample, this clonotype turned up many times. The chain is built from TRBV19 and TRBJ1-6, with D perhaps TRBD1 (5 bases). Per the germline V gene, CDR1 is LNHDA and CDR2 is SQIVND (reference sequence). Trimming shortened V by 4 bases and J by 6 bases, and 10 bases separated the two germline ends. The CDR3 loop spans 14 amino acids. In DNA form, the CDR3 reads TGTGCCAGTAGTAGGGGACTGCGTAATTCACCCCTCCACTTT. Protein product: CASSRGLRNSPLHF. Combining the CDR3 with reference TRBV19 and TRBJ1-6 gives the whole variable domain DGGITQSPKYLFRKEGQNVTLSCEQNLNHDAMYWYRQDPGQGLRLIYYSQIVNDFQKGDIAEGYSVSREKKESFPLTVTSAQKNPTAFYLCASSRGLRNSPLHFGNGTRLTVT.

This chain links TRBV10-3 with TRBJ1-5, with a weak D call TRBD1 (5 bases). Per germline, CDR1 ENHRY and CDR2 SYGVKD. This CDR3 has 14 amino acids. The V end lost 0 bases, the J end lost 6 bases, and 9 bases lay between the germline ends. The CDR3: CAISESKGSQPQHF. Written as DNA, the CDR3 is TGTGCCATCAGTGAGTCGAAGGGGTCTCAGCCCCAGCATTTT.

The J gene is TRBJ1-5, the V gene TRBV20-1; 10 nucleotides align to TRBD1. Unmatched junction bases numbered 2, after V lost 8 bases and J lost 1 base. This CDR3 is built from 13 residues. The germline V gene encodes CDR1 DFQATT and CDR2 SNEGSKA (reference sequence). As DNA, the CDR3 is TGCAGTTTGGGACAGGGGAGCAATCAGCCCCAGCATTTT. Its protein is CSLGQGSNQPQHF.

The rearrangement joins TRBV20-1 to TRBJ2-7; TRBD2 is a possible D gene (5 bases). The CDR3 has 15 amino acids. Germline lookup yields CDR1 DFQATT and CDR2 SNEGSKA (reference sequence). V was pared by 0 bases and J by 4 bases, with 16 bases between. CDR3 sequence reads: CSARDTGSDWYEQYF. The CDR3 DNA reads TGCAGTGCTAGAGACACCGGTTCGGACTGGTACGAGCAGTACTTC.

This clonotype was seen at least ten times. The chain is built from TRBV6-6 and TRBJ2-7; no clear D. The germline V gene encodes CDR1 MNHNY and CDR2 SVGAGI (reference sequence). The CDR3 is 15 residues long. Trimming took off 2 bases at V and 2 bases at J, with 13 bases between the two ends. The CDR3: CASSYLKGSAYEQYF. The CDR3 region has the DNA TGTGCCAGCAGTTACCTCAAAGGCAGCGCCTACGAGCAGTACTTC.